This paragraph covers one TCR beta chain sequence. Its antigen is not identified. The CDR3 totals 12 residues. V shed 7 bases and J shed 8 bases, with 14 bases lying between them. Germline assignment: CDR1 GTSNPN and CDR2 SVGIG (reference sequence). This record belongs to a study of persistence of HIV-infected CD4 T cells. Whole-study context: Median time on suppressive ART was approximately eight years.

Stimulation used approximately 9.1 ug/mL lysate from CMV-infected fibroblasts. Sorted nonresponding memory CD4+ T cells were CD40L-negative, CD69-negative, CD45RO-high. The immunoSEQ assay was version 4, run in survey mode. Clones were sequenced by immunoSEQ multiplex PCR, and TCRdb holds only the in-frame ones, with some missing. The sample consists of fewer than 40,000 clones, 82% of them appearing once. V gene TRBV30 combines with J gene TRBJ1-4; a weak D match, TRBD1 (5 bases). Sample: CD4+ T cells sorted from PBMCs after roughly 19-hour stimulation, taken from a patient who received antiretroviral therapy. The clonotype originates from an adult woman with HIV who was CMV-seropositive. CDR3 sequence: CASGRVGEKLFF. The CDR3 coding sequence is TGTGCCTCAGGGAGGGTAGGAGAAAAACTGTTTTTT.